This T cell receptor beta chain was sequenced during a study of CD8 T cells in Susac syndrome. While CD8+ and CD4+ T cells were isolated negatively, TEMRA cells were enriched by FACS. Reverse transcription used roughly 0.5 to 1 ug RNA and random hexamers. The TCR beta CDR3 was amplified by immunoSEQ multiplex PCR across 54 Vbeta, 13 Jbeta. Via MiXCR, TCRdb re-called the immunoSEQ multiplex PCR reads, giving one row per CDR3 protein. The sample carries more than 120,000 distinct CDR3 sequences, less than 95% recorded once. The receptor was isolated from a human donor in good health. Source material: CD4+ T cells from PBMCs.

The CDR3 sequence is CASSLRWRDEQFF. Written as DNA, the CDR3 is TGTGCCAGCAGCTTACGGTGGAGGGATGAGCAGTTCTTC. The chain combines TRBV7-2 with TRBJ2-1, with a possible D match to TRBD2 (6 bases). The V gene lost 2 bases and the J gene lost 8 bases, with 10 bases spanning the gap. The germline V gene has CDR1 SGHTA and CDR2 FQGNSA. CDR3 length: 13 amino acids.